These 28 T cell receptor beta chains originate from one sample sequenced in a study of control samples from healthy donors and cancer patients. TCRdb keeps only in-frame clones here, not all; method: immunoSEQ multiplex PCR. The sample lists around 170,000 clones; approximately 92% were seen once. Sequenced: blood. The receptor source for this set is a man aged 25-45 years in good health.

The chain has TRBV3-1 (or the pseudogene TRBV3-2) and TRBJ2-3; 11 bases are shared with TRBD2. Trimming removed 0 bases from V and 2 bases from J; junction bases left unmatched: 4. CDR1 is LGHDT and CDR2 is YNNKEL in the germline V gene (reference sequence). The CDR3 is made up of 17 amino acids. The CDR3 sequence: CASSQDLTSGATDTQYF. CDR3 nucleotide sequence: TGTGCCAGCAGCCAAGATCTGACTAGCGGGGCCACAGATACGCAGTATTTT.

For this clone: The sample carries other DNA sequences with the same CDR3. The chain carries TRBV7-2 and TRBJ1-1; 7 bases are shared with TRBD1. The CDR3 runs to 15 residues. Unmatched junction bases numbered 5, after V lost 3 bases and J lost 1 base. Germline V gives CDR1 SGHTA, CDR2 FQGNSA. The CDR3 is CASSLGQLGNTEAFF. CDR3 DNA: TGTGCCAGCAGCTTGGGACAGCTTGGGAACACTGAAGCTTTCTTT.

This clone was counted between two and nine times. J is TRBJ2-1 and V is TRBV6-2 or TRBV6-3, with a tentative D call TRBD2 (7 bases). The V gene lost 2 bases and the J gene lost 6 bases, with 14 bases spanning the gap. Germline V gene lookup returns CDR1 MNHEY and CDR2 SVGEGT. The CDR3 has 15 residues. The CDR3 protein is CASSYLGLGGNEQFF. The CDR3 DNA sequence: TGTGCCAGCAGTTACCTAGGACTAGGGGGCAATGAGCAGTTCTTC.

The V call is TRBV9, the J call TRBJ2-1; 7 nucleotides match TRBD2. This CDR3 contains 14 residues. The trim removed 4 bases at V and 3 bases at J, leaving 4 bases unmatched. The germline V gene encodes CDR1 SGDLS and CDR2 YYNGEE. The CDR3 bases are TGTGCCAGCAGCCAGGGAGGGAGCTACAATGAGCAGTTCTTC. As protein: CASSQGGSYNEQFF.

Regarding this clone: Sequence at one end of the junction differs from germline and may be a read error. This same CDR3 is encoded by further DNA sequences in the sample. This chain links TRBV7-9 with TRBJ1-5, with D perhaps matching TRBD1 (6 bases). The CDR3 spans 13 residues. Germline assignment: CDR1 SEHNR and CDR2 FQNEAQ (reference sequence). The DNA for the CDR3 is TGCGCCAGCAGCTTAGAGGGGGATCAGCCCCAGCATTTT. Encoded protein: CASSLEGDQPQHF.

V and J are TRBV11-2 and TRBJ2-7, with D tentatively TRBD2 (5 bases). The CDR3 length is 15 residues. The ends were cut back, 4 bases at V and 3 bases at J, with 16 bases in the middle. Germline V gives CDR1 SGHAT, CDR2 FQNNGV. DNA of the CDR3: TGTGCCAGCAGCTCCTTGGCGGGCCACCTCTACGAGCAGTACTTC. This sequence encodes CASSSLAGHLYEQYF.

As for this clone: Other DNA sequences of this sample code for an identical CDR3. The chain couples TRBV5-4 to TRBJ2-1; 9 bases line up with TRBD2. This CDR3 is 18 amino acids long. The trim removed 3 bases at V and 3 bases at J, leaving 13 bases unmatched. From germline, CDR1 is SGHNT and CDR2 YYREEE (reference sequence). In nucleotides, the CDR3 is TGTGCCAGCAGCTCTGACTTGCGTGGCGGGGGGGGCTACAATGAGCAGTTCTTC. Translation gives CASSSDLRGGGGYNEQFF.

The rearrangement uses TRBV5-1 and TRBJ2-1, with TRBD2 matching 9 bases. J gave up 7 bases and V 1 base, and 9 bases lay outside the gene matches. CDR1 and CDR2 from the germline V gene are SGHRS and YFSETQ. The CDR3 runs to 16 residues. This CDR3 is CASSLPQTSGGNEQFF. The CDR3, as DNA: TGCGCCAGCAGCTTGCCCCAGACTAGCGGAGGTAATGAGCAGTTCTTC. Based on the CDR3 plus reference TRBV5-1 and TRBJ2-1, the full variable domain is KAGVTQTPRYLIKTRGQQVTLSCSPISGHRSVSWYQQTPGQGLQFLFEYFSETQRNKGNFPGRFSGRQFSNSRSEMNVSTLELGDSALYLCASSLPQTSGGNEQFFGPGTRLTVL.

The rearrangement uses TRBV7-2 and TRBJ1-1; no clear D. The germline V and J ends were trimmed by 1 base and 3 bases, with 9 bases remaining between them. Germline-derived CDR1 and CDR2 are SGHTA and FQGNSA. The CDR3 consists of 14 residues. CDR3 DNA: TGTGCCAGCAGCTTAGGGGGAGTTTACACTGAAGCTTTCTTT. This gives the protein CASSLGGVYTEAFF.

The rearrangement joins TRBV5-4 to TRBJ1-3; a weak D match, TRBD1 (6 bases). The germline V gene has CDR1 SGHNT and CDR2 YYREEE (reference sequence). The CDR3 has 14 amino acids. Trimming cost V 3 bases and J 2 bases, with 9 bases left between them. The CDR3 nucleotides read TGTGCCAGCAGCTGGAGGGGGGCTGGAAACACCATATATTTT. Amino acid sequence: CASSWRGAGNTIYF.

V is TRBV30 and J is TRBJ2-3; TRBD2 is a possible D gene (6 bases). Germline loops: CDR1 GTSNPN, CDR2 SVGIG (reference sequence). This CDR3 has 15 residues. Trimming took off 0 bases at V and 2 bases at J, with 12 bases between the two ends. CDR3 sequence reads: CAWSVRLAVTDTQYF. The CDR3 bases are TGTGCCTGGAGTGTACGATTAGCGGTCACAGATACGCAGTATTTT.

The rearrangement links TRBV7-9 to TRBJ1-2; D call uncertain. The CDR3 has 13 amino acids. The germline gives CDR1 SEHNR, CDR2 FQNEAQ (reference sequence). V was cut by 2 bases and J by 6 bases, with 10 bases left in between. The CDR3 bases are TGTGCCAGCAGCTTAACTCCGTCTCATGGCTACACCTTC. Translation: CASSLTPSHGYTF.

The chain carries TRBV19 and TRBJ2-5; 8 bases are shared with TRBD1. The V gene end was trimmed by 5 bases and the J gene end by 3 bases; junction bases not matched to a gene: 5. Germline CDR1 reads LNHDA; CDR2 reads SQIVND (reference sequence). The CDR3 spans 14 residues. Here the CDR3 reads CASSPRTGKETQYF. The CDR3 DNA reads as TGTGCCAGTAGTCCTAGGACAGGGAAAGAGACCCAGTACTTC.

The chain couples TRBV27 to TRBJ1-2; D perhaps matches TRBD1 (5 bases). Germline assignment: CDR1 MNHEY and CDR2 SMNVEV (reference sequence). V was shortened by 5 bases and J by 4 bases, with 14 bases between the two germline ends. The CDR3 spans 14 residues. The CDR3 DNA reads TGTGCCAGCAGTCCTACCAGGGCTGCCTATGGCTACACCTTC. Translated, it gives CASSPTRAAYGYTF.

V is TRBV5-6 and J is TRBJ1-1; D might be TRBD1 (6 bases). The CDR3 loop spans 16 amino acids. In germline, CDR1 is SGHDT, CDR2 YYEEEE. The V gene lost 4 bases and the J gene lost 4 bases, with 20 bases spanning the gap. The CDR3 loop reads CASSPRQGREATEAFF. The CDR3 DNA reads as TGTGCCAGCAGCCCACGCCAGGGGCGCGAGGCCACTGAAGCTTTCTTT.

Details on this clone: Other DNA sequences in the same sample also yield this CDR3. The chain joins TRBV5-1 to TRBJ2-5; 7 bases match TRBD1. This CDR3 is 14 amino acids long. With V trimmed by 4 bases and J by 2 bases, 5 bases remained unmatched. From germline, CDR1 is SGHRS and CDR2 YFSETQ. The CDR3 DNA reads TGCGCCAGCAGCCCAGGGACAGCACAAGAGACCCAGTACTTC. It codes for CASSPGTAQETQYF.

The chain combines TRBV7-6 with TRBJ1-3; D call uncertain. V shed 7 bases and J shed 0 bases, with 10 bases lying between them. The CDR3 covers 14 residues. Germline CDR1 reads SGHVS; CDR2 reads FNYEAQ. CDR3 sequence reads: CASNFPSSGNTIYF. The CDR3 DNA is TGTGCCAGCAACTTTCCGAGCTCTGGAAACACCATATATTTT.

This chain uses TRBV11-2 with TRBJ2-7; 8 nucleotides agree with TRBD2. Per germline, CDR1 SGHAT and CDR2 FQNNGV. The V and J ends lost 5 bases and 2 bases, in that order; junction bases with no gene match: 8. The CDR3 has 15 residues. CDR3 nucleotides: TGTGCCAGCAGCCTTGCCGGGACTAGAGCCTACGAGCAGTACTTC. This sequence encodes CASSLAGTRAYEQYF.

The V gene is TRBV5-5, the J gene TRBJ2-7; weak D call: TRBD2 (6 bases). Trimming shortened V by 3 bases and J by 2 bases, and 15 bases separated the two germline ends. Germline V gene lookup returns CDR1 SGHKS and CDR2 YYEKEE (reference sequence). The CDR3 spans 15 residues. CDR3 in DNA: TGTGCCAGCAGCTGGGAGCCCGGAGGGGCCTACGAGCAGTACTTC. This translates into CASSWEPGGAYEQYF.

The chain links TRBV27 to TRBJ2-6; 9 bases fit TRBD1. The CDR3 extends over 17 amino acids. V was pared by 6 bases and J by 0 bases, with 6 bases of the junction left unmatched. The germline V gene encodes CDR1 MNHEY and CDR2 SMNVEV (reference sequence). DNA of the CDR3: TGTGCCAGCAGAGGACAGGGGAGGTACTCTGGGGCCAACGTCCTGACTTTC. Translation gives CASRGQGRYSGANVLTF.

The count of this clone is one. The CDR3 DNA is TGCGCCAGCAGCCCCCCTAGCGGGAGAGAGGCAGATACGCAGTATTTT. This translates into CASSPPSGREADTQYF. The V call is TRBV5-1, the J call TRBJ2-3; 10 bases line up with TRBD2. The V gene end was trimmed by 4 bases and the J gene end by 4 bases; junction bases not matched to a gene: 9. The CDR3 is 16 residues long. Germline-derived CDR1 and CDR2 are SGHRS and YFSETQ.

CDR3 DNA: TGCGCCAGCAGTGAGAGTACAGCGGTAGGAGCTTTCTTT. This codes for CASSESTAVGAFF. V usage is TRBV10-1 and J usage is TRBJ1-1, with no clear D. The CDR3 is 13 residues long. V gave up 2 bases and J gave up 10 bases, with 14 bases separating them. Germline values: CDR1 WNHNN, CDR2 SYGVQD (reference sequence).

As DNA, the CDR3 is TGTGCCAGCAGTTCCGATCCCCTTACTGCGGGGACTGAAGCTTTCTTT. Protein: CASSSDPLTAGTEAFF. The chain links TRBV5-5 to TRBJ1-1; D is unclear. This CDR3 has 16 amino acids. Germline V lookup: CDR1 SGHKS, CDR2 YYEKEE (reference sequence). V gave up 5 bases and J gave up 5 bases, with 22 bases separating them.

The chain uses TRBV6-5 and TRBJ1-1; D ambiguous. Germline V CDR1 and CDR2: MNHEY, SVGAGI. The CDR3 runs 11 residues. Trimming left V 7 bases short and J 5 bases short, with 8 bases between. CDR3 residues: CASTRDTEAFF. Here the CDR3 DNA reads TGTGCCAGCACAAGGGATACTGAAGCTTTCTTT.

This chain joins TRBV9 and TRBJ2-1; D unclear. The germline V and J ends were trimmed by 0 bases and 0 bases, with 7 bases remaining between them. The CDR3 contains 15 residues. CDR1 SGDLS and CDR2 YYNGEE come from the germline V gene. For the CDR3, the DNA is TGTGCCAGCAGCGTAGTAATAAGCTCCTACAATGAGCAGTTCTTC. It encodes CASSVVISSYNEQFF.

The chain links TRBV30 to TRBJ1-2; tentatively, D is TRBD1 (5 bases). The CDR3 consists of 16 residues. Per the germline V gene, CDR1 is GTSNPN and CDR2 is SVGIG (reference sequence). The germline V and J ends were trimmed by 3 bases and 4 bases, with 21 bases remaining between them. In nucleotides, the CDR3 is TGTGCCTGGAGAGCCACCGGGGGAGCTGGTCCCTATGGCTACACCTTC. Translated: CAWRATGGAGPYGYTF.

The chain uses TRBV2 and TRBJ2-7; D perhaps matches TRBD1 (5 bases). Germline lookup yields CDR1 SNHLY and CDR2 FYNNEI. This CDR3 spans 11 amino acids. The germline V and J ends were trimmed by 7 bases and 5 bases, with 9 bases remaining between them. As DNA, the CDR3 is TGTGCCAGCATATCAGGGAACGAGCAGTACTTC. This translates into CASISGNEQYF.

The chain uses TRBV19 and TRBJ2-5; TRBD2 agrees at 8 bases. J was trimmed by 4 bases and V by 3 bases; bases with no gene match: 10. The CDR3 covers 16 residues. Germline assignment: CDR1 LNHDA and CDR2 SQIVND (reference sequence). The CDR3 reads CASSIKRELRLETQYF. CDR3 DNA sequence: TGTGCCAGTAGTATCAAGCGGGAGTTGAGGCTAGAGACCCAGTACTTC. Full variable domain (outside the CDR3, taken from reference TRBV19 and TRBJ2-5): DGGITQSPKYLFRKEGQNVTLSCEQNLNHDAMYWYRQDPGQGLRLIYYSQIVNDFQKGDIAEGYSVSREKKESFPLTVTSAQKNPTAFYLCASSIKRELRLETQYFGPGTRLLVL.